This TCR beta chain was sequenced for a study of control samples from healthy donors and cancer patients (dated by TCRdb to the early 2020s). To prepare the library, the immunoSEQ multiplex PCR assay was applied. TCRdb limited this immuneACCESS table to in-frame rearrangements with V and J called. A share of clones is missing; checked studies link under half to unresolved V genes, and the rest is unexplained. The sample data list about 130,000 clones, and less than 90% of these were observed just once. The biggest ten clones account for around 2% of the sample. Notes on this clone: Which antigen it targets is not known. Qualities for individual bases were not recorded, and no much larger clone is one base off.

Taken from the germline V gene (reference sequence), the CDR1 and CDR2 loops are LNHNV and YYDKDF. The CDR3 sequence holds 13 residues, the cysteine and phenylalanine included. Only the CDR3 portion is preserved as DNA: 39 bases, with reading frame beginning at the first base. V was cut back by 6 bases and J by 6 bases, leaving a gap of 15 bases between them. The receptor was derived from a man between 18 and 29 years old in good health. Sequenced sample: blood. The chain is assembled from TRBV15 and TRBJ2-7, with no D gene named confidently. The bases read TGTGCCACCAGTTACCGGGCCGAAAGCGAGCAGTACTTC. The translation is CATSYRAESEQYF.